The clone carrying this T cell receptor (beta chain) has a handful of counts. Its antigen remains unknown. TCRdb independently ran MiXCR on the 5' RACE reads; one entry per CDR3 protein. The sample lists 400,000 or so distinct CDR3 sequences, around a sixth occurring once. This record belongs to a study of T cells after yellow fever vaccination. Overall study results and limits: Clonotype sharing between CD4 and CD8 compartments was small.

CDR1 MNHEY and CDR2 SVGAGI come from the germline V gene. The CDR3 extends over 14 amino acids. V dropped 6 bases and J dropped 5; count of bases not matched to a gene: 10. V gene TRBV6-5 combines with J gene TRBJ2-7; 7 bases line up with TRBD1. The source is a man younger than 35 who received the YFV17D yellow fever vaccine. The source material was PBMCs, sampled before the yellow fever booster vaccination. CDR3 sequence: CASSPFGDRDEQYF. CDR3 in DNA: TGTGCCAGCAGCCCCTTCGGGGACAGAGACGAGCAGTACTTC.